These T cell receptor beta chains were read from a single sample in a study of cytomegalovirus exposure and HLA in healthy donors. Method: immunoSEQ multiplex PCR; TCRdb's copy keeps in-frame clones and lacks some. The sample carries 90,000 to 150,000 clones, 88% recorded once. Input material: PBMCs. The receptors were sampled from a man aged 18 to 29 in good health and CMV-seronegative. CDR3s include the opening cysteine and the closing phenylalanine or tryptophan. A D gene is named only where the DNA matches it firmly. Where a row states a size, it is once, few, many or the class of an expanded clone; other rows omit it.

D	J	size	V	DNA	CDR3
TRBD2	TRBJ2-7	NA	TRBV19	TGTGCCAGTAGTAAATTCGCTAGCGGCTACGAGCAGTACTTC	CASSKFASGYEQYF
TRBD2	TRBJ2-2	NA	TRBV9	TGTGCCAGCAGCCCCCGACTAGCGGGAAACACCGGGGAGCTGTTTTTT	CASSPRLAGNTGELFF
NA	TRBJ1-1	NA	TRBV19	TGTGCCAGTAGTATAGACGGGATTAGGAGGGCTTTCTTT	CASSIDGIRRAFF
NA	TRBJ2-4	NA	TRBV6-6	TGTGCCAGCATGGAGGGCCAAAACATTCAGTACTTC	CASMEGQNIQYF
NA	TRBJ2-3	NA	TRBV7-6	TGTGCCAGCAGCTTAGCGCAGGGCTCTAGCACAGATACGCAGTATTTT	CASSLAQGSSTDTQYF
NA	TRBJ2-3	NA	TRBV30	TGTGCCTGGACTCCCGCAGGGGCAGATACGCAGTATTTT	CAWTPAGADTQYF
TRBD1	TRBJ1-6	NA	TRBV28	TGTGCCAGCAGTTTAAGAGTGGGACAGGGGGATTATAATTCACCCCTCCACTTT	CASSLRVGQGDYNSPLHF
TRBD1	TRBJ1-6	once	TRBV7-9	TGTGCCAGCAGTCCCGGGACAGGGATCAATTCACCCCTCCACTTT	CASSPGTGINSPLHF
TRBD1	TRBJ1-1	NA	TRBV6-1	TGTGCCAGCAGGGGGACAGAGAACACTGAAGCTTTCTTT	CASRGTENTEAFF
TRBD2	TRBJ2-1	once	TRBV19	TGTGCCAGTAGACTAGCGAATGAGCAGTTCTTC	CASRLANEQFF
NA	TRBJ2-1	NA	TRBV6-5	TGTGCCAGCAGCAGCGGGCGGGGTGAGCAGTTCTTC	CASSSGRGEQFF
NA	TRBJ1-1	NA	TRBV11-2	TGTGCCAGCAGCCCCCTGGCCAGAATGAACACTGAAGCTTTCTTT	CASSPLARMNTEAFF
NA	TRBJ2-7	NA	TRBV10-3	TGTGCCATCAGTCCCAGGGGTTTCTCGCTCTACGAGCAGTACTTC	CAISPRGFSLYEQYF
NA	TRBJ2-1	NA	TRBV5-1	TGCGCCAGCAGCTTGGTGTGGGGCGATGAGCAGTTCTTC	CASSLVWGDEQFF
NA	TRBJ1-6	NA	TRBV14	TGTGCCAGCAGCCTCAGGGTCTTGAATTCACCCCTCCACTTT	CASSLRVLNSPLHF
NA	TRBJ2-7	NA	TRBV5-1	TGCGCCAGCAGCTTTGCAGGGGATTACGAGCAGTACTTC	CASSFAGDYEQYF
TRBD1	TRBJ1-1	once	TRBV29-1	TGCAGCGTTCGGAGGGGGGACAGTCACCTTGAAGCTTTCTTT	CSVRRGDSHLEAFF
NA	TRBJ1-2	NA	TRBV7-9	TGTGCCAGCAGCTTAGCGTCTACGGGGGCTAACTATGGCTACACCTTC	CASSLASTGANYGYTF
NA	TRBJ1-2	NA	TRBV19	TGTGCCAGTAGTATAGATCGTAATGAGGCTCACACCTTC	CASSIDRNEAHTF
NA	TRBJ2-1	NA	TRBV13	TGTGCCAGCAGCTTAGGAGGTGTGGGGGGATCCTACAATGAGCAGTTCTTC	CASSLGGVGGSYNEQFF
NA	TRBJ2-7	once	TRBV9	TGTGCCAGCAGCAAACAAGACAGGAACTACGAGCAGTACTTC	CASSKQDRNYEQYF
NA	TRBJ2-7	NA	TRBV7-9	TGTGCCAGCAGTCCGGGACACCTCTACGAGCAGTACTTC	CASSPGHLYEQYF
NA	TRBJ1-3	NA	TRBV11-3	TGTGCCAGCAGCACCGACCTGTGGGGAAAAGGGGGATCTGGAAACACCATATATTTT	CASSTDLWGKGGSGNTIYF